This TCR beta chain was obtained from a study of shared clonotypes between healthy human individuals. TCRdb keeps only in-frame clones here, not all; method: immunoSEQ multiplex PCR. The top ten clones hold 0.89% of a sample with some 1.1 million clones, 60% to 85% of them seen once. All of the donors resided in Nashville, Tennessee, and each was a Caucasian adult. This receptor was identified in a man between 18 and 29 years old in good health. Some clones in this sample may be carry-over from other donors' samples. The sequenced sample consisted of memory CD4+ T cells from PBMCs. Sample subset: CD45RA-negative fraction.

Here the CDR3 DNA reads TGCGCCAGTCAACTGACAGGGGACAATGAGCAGTTCTTC. It specifies CASQLTGDNEQFF. This chain connects TRBV5-1 to TRBJ2-1; 8 bases match TRBD1. Per germline, CDR1 SGHRS and CDR2 YFSETQ. The CDR3 contains 13 residues. V dropped 8 bases and J dropped 5; count of bases not matched to a gene: 6. Full variable domain (remainder filled in from reference TRBV5-1 and TRBJ2-1): KAGVTQTPRYLIKTRGQQVTLSCSPISGHRSVSWYQQTPGQGLQFLFEYFSETQRNKGNFPGRFSGRQFSNSRSEMNVSTLELGDSALYLCASQLTGDNEQFFGPGTRLTVL.